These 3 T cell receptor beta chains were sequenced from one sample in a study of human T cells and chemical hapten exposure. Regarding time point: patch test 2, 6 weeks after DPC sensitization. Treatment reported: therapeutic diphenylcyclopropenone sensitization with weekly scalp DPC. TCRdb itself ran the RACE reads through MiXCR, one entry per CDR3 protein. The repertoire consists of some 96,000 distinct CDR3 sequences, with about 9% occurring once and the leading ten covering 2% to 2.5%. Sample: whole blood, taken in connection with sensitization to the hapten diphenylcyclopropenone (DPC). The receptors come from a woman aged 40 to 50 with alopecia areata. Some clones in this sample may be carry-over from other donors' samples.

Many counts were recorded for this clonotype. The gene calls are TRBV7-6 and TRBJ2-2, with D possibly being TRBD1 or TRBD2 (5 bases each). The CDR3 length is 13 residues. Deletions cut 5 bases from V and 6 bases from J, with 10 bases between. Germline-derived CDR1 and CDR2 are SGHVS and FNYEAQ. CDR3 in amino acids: CASSPVGAGELFF. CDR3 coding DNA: TGTGCCAGCAGCCCTGTGGGGGCCGGGGAGCTGTTTTTT.

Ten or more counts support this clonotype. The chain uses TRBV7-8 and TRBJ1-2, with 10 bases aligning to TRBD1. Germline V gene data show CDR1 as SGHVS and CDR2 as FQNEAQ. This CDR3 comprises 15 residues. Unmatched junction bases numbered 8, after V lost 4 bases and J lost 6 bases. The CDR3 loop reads CASSSTDRGRNGYTF. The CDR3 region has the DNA TGTGCCAGCAGCTCTACTGACAGGGGGCGAAATGGCTACACCTTC.

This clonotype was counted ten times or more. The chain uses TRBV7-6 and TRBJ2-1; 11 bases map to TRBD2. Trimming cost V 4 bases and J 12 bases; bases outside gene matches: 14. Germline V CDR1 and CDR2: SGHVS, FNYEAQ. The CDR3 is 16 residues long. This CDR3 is CASSYGLAGVRSGQFF. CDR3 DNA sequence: TGTGCCAGCAGCTACGGACTAGCGGGTGTCCGATCGGGGCAGTTCTTC.